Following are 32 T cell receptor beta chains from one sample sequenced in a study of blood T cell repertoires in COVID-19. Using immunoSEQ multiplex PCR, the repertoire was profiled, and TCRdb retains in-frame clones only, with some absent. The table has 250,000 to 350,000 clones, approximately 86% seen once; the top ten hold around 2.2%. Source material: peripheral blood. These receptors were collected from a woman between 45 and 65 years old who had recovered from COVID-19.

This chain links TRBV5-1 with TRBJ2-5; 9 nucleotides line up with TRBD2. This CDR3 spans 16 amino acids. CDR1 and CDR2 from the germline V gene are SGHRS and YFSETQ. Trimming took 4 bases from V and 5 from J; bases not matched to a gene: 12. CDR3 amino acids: CASSRNLAGEGETQYF. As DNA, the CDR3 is TGCGCCAGCAGCCGAAATTTAGCGGGAGAGGGGGAGACCCAGTACTTC. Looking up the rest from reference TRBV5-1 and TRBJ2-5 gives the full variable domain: KAGVTQTPRYLIKTRGQQVTLSCSPISGHRSVSWYQQTPGQGLQFLFEYFSETQRNKGNFPGRFSGRQFSNSRSEMNVSTLELGDSALYLCASSRNLAGEGETQYFGPGTRLLVL.

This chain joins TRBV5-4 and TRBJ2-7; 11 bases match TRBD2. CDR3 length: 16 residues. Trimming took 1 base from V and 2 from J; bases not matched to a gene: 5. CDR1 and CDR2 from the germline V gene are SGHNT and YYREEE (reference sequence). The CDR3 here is CASSLRTSGGPYEQYF. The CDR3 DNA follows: TGTGCCAGCAGCTTGCGAACTAGCGGGGGACCCTACGAGCAGTACTTC.

The CDR3 nucleotides are TGTGCCAGCAGCTTACGTAGGACGGGATTAGGCGAGCAGTACTTC. It yields the protein CASSLRRTGLGEQYF. V usage is TRBV7-2 and J usage is TRBJ2-7; maybe TRBD2 (5 bases). V was cut by 2 bases and J by 6 bases, with 17 bases left in between. Germline values: CDR1 SGHTA, CDR2 FQGNSA. The CDR3 consists of 15 residues.

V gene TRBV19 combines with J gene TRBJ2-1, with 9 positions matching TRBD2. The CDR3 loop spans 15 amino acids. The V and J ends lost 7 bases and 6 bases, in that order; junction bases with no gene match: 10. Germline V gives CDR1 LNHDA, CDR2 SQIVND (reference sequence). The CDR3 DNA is TGTGCCAGTACCTCCCGGCGGGAGGGCCTCAATGAGCAGTTCTTC. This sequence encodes CASTSRREGLNEQFF.

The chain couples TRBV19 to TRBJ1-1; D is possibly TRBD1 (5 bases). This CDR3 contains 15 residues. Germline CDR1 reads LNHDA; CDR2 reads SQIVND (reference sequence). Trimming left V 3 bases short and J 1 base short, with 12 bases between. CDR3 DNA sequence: TGTGCCAGTAGTATCTCTGCAGGGAAGAACACTGAAGCTTTCTTT. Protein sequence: CASSISAGKNTEAFF.

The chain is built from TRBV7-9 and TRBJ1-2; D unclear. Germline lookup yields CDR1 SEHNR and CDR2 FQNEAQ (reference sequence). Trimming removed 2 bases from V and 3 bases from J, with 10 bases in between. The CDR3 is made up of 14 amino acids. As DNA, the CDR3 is TGTGCCAGCAGCTTACAGGTGTTCGACTATGGCTACACCTTC. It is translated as CASSLQVFDYGYTF.

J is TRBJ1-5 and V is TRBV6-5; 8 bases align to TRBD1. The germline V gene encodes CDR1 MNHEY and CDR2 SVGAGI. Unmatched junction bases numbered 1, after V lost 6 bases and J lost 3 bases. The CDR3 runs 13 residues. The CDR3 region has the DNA TGTGCCAGCAGGACAGGGGTCAATCAGCCCCAGCATTTT. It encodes CASRTGVNQPQHF.

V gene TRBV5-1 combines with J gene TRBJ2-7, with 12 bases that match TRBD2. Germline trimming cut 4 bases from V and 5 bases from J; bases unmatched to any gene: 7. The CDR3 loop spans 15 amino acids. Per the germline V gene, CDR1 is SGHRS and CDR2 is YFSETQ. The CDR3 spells CASSTGTSGLNEQYF. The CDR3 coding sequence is TGCGCCAGCAGCACCGGGACTAGCGGGCTCAACGAGCAGTACTTC.

CDR3 residues: CSASGQFKTEAFF. In DNA form, the CDR3 reads TGCAGCGCCTCTGGCCAGTTTAAGACTGAAGCTTTCTTT. The chain couples TRBV29-1 to TRBJ1-1; no definite D call. The germline V and J ends were trimmed by 7 bases and 5 bases, with 17 bases remaining between them. Germline loops: CDR1 SQVTM, CDR2 ANQGSEA. The CDR3 is 13 residues long.

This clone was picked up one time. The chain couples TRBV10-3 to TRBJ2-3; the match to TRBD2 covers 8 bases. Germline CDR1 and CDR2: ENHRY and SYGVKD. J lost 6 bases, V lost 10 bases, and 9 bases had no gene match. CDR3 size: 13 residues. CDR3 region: CATREGGYDTQYF. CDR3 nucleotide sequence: TGTGCCACTCGGGAGGGGGGGTATGATACGCAGTATTTT.

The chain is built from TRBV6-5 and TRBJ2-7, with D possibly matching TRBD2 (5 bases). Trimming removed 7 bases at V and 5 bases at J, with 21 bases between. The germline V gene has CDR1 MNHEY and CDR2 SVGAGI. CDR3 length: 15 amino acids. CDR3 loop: CASKVRSGVDHEQYF. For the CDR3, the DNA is TGTGCCAGCAAAGTTCGCTCCGGGGTTGACCACGAGCAGTACTTC.

CDR3 coding DNA: TGTGCCAGCAGTTTAAGGGGACAGGGTCGCCACGAGCAGTACTTC. Translated: CASSLRGQGRHEQYF. The rearrangement uses TRBV28 and TRBJ2-7; 9 bases map to TRBD1. The CDR3 spans 15 residues. V shed 2 bases and J 5 bases; nucleotides not matched to a gene: 7. Looked up from germline, CDR1 is MDHEN and CDR2 is SYDVKM.

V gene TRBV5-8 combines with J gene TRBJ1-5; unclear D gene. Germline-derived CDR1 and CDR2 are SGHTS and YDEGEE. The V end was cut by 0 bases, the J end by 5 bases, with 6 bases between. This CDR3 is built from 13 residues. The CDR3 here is CASSLDGHQPQHF. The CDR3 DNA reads TGTGCCAGCAGCTTGGATGGCCATCAGCCCCAGCATTTT.

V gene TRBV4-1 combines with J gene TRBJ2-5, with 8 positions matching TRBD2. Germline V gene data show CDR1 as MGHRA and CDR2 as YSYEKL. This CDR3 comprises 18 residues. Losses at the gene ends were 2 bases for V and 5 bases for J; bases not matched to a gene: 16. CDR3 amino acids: CASSQPRMGAGVGETQYF. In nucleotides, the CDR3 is TGCGCCAGCAGCCAACCTCGGATGGGAGCGGGGGTCGGGGAGACCCAGTACTTC.

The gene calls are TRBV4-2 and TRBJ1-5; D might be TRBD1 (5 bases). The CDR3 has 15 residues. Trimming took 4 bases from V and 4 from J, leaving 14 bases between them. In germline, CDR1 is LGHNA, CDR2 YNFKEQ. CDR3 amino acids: CASSLGTPPNQPQHF. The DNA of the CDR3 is TGTGCCAGCAGCCTAGGGACTCCCCCTAATCAGCCCCAGCATTTT.

DNA for the CDR3: TGTGCCTGGAGCAACTTGGGGCCGAACGGCTATGGCTACACCTTC. This gives the protein CAWSNLGPNGYGYTF. The V and J genes are TRBV30 and TRBJ1-2, with TRBD1 as a possible D gene (5 bases). V lost 3 bases and J lost 4, with 18 bases in between. Germline-derived CDR1 and CDR2 are GTSNPN and SVGIG (reference sequence). The CDR3 runs to 15 residues.

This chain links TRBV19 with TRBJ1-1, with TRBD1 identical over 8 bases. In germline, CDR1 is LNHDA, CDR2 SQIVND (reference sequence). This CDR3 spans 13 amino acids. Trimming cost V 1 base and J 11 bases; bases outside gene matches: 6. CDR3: CASSIGTGRVAFF. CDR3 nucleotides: TGTGCCAGTAGTATAGGGACAGGGAGGGTTGCTTTCTTT.

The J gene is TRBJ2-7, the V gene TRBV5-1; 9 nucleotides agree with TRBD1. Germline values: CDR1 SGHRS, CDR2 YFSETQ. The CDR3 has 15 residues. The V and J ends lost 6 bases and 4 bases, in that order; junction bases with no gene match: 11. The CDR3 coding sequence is TGCGCCAGCACCCAAACGACAGGGGGAGTTTACGAGCAGTACTTC. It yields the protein CASTQTTGGVYEQYF.

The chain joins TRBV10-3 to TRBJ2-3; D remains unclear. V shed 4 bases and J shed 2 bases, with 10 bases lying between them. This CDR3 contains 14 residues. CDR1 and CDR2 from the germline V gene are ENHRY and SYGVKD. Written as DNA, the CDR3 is TGTGCCATCAGTGGCACGACTTACACAGATACGCAGTATTTT. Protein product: CAISGTTYTDTQYF.

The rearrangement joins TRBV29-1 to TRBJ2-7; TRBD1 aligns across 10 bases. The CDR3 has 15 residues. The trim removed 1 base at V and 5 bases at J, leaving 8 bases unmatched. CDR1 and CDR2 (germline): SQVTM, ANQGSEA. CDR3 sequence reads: CSVEAPGQGHNEQYF. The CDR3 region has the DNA TGCAGCGTTGAAGCCCCGGGACAGGGGCACAACGAGCAGTACTTC.

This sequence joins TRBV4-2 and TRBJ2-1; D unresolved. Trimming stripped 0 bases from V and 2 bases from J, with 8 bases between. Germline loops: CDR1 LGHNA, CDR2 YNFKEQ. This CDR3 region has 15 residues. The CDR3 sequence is CASSQDSGPYNEQFF. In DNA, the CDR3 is TGTGCCAGCAGCCAAGATAGTGGGCCCTACAATGAGCAGTTCTTC.

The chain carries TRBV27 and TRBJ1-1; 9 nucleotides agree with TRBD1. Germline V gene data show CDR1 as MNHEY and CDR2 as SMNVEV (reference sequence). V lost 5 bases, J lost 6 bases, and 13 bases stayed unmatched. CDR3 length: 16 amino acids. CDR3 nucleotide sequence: TGTGCCAGCAGTCGCACCTTAACAGGGGGCCTGGCTGAAGCTTTCTTT. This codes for CASSRTLTGGLAEAFF.

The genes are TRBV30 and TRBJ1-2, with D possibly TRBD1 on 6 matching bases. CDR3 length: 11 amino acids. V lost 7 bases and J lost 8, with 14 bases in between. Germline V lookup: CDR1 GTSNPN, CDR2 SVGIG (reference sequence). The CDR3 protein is CASRGGAGYTF. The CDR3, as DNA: TGTGCCTCCCGTGGGGGGGCCGGCTACACCTTC.

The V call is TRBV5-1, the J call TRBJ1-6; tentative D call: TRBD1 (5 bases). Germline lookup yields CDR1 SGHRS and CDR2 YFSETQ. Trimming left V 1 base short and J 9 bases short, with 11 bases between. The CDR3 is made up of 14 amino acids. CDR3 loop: CASSLRVQGSPLHF. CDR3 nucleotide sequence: TGCGCCAGCAGCTTGAGAGTTCAGGGTTCACCCCTCCACTTT.

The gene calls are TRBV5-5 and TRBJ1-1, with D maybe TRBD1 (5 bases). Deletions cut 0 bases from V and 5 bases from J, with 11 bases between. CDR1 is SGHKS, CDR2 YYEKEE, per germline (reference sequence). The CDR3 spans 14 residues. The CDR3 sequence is CASSLEEGRTEAFF. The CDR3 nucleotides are TGTGCCAGCAGCTTGGAGGAGGGGCGGACTGAAGCTTTCTTT.

CDR3 sequence reads: CASSQVLGVGQPQHF. The CDR3 nucleotides read TGCGCCAGCAGCCAAGTTTTAGGGGTGGGTCAGCCCCAGCATTTT. V and J are TRBV4-3 and TRBJ1-5; D perhaps matches TRBD1 (5 bases). Germline CDR1 LGHNA, CDR2 YSLEER. V was shortened by 1 base and J by 6 bases, with 13 bases between the two germline ends. CDR3 length: 15 residues.

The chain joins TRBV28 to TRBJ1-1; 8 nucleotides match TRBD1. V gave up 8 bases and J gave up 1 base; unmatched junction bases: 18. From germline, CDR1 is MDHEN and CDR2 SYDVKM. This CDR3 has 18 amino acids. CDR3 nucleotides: TGTGCCAGCCTAACCTTCCGCGCCGGGACAGGAGGGAACACTGAAGCTTTCTTT. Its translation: CASLTFRAGTGGNTEAFF. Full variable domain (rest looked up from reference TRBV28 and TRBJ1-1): DVKVTQSSRYLVKRTGEKVFLECVQDMDHENMFWYRQDPGLGLRLIYFSYDVKMKEKGDIPEGYSVSREKKERFSLILESASTNQTSMYLCASLTFRAGTGGNTEAFFGQGTRLTVV.

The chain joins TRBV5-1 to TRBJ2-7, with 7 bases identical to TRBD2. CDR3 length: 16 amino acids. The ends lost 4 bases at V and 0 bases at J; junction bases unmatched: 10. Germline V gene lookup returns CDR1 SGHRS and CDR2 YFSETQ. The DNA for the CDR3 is TGCGCCAGCAGCCTGAACTTAGCGGGCCTCTCCTACGAGCAGTACTTC. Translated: CASSLNLAGLSYEQYF.

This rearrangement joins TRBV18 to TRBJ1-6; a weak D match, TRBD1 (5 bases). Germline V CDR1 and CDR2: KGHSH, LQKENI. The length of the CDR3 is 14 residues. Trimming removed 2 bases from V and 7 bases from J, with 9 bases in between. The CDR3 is CASSPGTGNSPLHF. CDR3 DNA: TGTGCCAGCTCACCAGGGACTGGGAATTCACCCCTCCACTTT.

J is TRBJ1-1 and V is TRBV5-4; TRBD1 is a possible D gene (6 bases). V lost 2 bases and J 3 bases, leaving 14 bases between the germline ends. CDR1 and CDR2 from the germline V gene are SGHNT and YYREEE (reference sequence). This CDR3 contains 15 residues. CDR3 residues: CASSFGQNTHTEAFF. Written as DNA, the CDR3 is TGTGCCAGCAGCTTTGGACAGAACACGCACACTGAAGCTTTCTTT. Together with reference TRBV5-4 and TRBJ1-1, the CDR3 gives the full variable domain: ETGVTQSPTHLIKTRGQQVTLRCSSQSGHNTVSWYQQALGQGPQFIFQYYREEENGRGNFPPRFSGLQFPNYSSELNVNALELDDSALYLCASSFGQNTHTEAFFGQGTRLTVV.

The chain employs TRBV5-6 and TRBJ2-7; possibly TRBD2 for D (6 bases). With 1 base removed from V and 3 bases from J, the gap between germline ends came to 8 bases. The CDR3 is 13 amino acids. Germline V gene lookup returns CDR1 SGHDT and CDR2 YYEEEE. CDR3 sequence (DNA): TGTGCCAGCAGCTTGCGGGGGAACTACGAGCAGTACTTC. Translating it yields CASSLRGNYEQYF.

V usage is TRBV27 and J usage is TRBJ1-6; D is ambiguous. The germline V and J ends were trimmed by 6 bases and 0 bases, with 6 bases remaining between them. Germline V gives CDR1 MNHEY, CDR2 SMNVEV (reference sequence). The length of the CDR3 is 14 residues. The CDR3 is CASRESSYNSPLHF. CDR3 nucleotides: TGTGCCAGCAGAGAGAGCTCCTATAATTCACCCCTCCACTTT.